This TCR beta chain was identified in a study of read filtering for tumor transcriptome and immune sequencing. Findings of the study overall: Compared with RNA-seq, IR-seq gave much higher clonotype depth and reliability. Dropping single-read clonotypes raised IR-seq and RNA-seq shared-clonotype correlation.

The table lists this clonotype with many counts. Its antigen is currently unknown. Germline CDR1 reads SQVTM; CDR2 reads ANQGSEA. Trimming cost V 3 bases and J 3 bases, with 17 bases left between them. CDR3 length equals 15 residues. From around 440 ng of RNA, a library with molecular barcoded alpha/delta and beta/gamma adaptors was made. TCRdb ran MiXCR on the reads and lists one entry per CDR3 protein. The data show roughly 59,000 distinct CDR3 sequences, with approximately 18% seen just once and 9.5% to 13% held by the top ten. The chain couples TRBV29-1 to TRBJ1-1, with D unclear. The specimen was a population of CD138-negative cells sorted from bone marrow. The clonotype comes from a donor at least 40 years old with multiple myeloma. CDR3: CSVEGSNRLDTEAFF. Here the CDR3 DNA reads TGCAGCGTTGAGGGGTCCAATCGCCTAGACACTGAAGCTTTCTTT.